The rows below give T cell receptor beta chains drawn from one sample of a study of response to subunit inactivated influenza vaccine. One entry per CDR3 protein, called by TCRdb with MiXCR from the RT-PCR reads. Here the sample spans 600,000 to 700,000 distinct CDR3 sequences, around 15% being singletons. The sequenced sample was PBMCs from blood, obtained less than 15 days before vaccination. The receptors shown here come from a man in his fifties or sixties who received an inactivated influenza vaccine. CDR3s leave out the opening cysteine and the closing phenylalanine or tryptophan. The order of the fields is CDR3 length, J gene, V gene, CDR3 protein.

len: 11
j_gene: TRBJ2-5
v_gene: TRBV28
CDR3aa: ATYSHGGETQY

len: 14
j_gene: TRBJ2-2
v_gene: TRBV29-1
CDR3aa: SVKTGVTSNTGELF

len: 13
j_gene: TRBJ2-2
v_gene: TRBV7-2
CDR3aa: ASSFLRSLVGELF

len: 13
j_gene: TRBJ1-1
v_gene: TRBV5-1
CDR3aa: ASSWGADVDTEAF

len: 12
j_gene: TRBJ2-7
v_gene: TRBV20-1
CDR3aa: SARYDRGAYEQY

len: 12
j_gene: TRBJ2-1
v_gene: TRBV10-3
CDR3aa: AIRGTGIYNEQF

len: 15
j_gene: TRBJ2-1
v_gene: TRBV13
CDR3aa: ASGPGLAGGPYNEQF

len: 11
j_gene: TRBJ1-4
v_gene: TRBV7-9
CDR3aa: ASSLGRLEKLF

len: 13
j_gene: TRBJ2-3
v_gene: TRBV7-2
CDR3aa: ASSLDSLSQGTQY

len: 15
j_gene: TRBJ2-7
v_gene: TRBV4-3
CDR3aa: ASSQDEEGHRPYEQY

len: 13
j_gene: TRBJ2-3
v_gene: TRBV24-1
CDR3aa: ATSATSGGADTQY